Below, 30 T cell receptor beta chains from the same sample are listed, as sequenced in a study of Graves' ophthalmopathy and Graves' hyperthyroidism. Beta-chain TCR CDR3 regions were amplified from RNA transcripts. HTBI primers served in a first-round RT-PCR, which a second-round multiplex PCR followed. TCRdb ran MiXCR on the multiplex PCR reads and lists one entry per CDR3 protein. Altogether about 420,000 distinct CDR3 sequences are present, around 20% being singletons, with the ten largest covering 2.5% to 3%. The sample was peripheral blood. These receptors originate from a woman aged 18-30 years with stable Graves' hyperthyroidism.

This clonotype was picked up many times. The J gene is TRBJ1-6, the V gene TRBV15; 7 positions match TRBD1. Germline-derived CDR1 and CDR2 are LNHNV and YYDKDF (reference sequence). V lost 8 bases and J lost 7; bases outside the gene matches: 5. This CDR3 comprises 13 residues. CDR3 in DNA: TGTGCCACCGGAGACAGGGTGAATTCACCCCTCCACTTT. This encodes CATGDRVNSPLHF.

The chain carries TRBV28 and TRBJ1-1; no definite D call. The CDR3 totals 13 residues. Germline CDR1 and CDR2: MDHEN and SYDVKM. The V and J ends lost 4 bases and 7 bases respectively, with 13 bases between them. The CDR3: CASSSGRRVEAFF. The CDR3 bases are TGTGCCAGCAGTTCCGGACGGAGAGTTGAAGCTTTCTTT.

In its sample, this clonotype was seen many times. V is TRBV6-4 and J is TRBJ1-5, with 10 bases matching TRBD1. Germline values: CDR1 MRHNA, CDR2 SNTAGT. Losses at the gene ends were 6 bases for V and 1 base for J; bases not matched to a gene: 12. CDR3 size: 18 residues. The CDR3 DNA follows: TGTGCCAGCAGCAACCGGGACAGGGGCAAGCGCAGCAATCAGCCCCAGCATTTT. This sequence encodes CASSNRDRGKRSNQPQHF.

The rearrangement joins TRBV12-3 or TRBV12-4 to TRBJ2-5, with 11 bases identical to TRBD2. This CDR3 has 19 amino acids. V trimming: 7 bases; J trimming: 3 bases; junction bases outside the gene matches: 19. The CDR3 sequence: CASNPLLAGDLSRKETQYF. As DNA, the CDR3 is TGTGCCAGCAACCCTCTACTAGCGGGGGACCTCTCCAGAAAAGAGACCCAGTACTTC.

The chain couples TRBV3-1 to TRBJ2-5, with 8 bases matching TRBD2. Trimming cost V 1 base and J 4 bases; bases outside gene matches: 2. This CDR3 region has 14 residues. The germline V gene has CDR1 LGHDT and CDR2 YNNKEL (reference sequence). The CDR3 DNA reads TGTGCCAGCAGCCAAGCGGGAGGGCCAGAGACCCAGTACTTC. Translated, it gives CASSQAGGPETQYF.

The chain is built from TRBV6-5 and TRBJ2-5; no clear D. CDR3 length: 14 residues. V was cut by 2 bases and J by 4 bases, with 11 bases left in between. Per germline, CDR1 MNHEY and CDR2 SVGAGI. The CDR3: CASSYPGQGETQYF. The CDR3 region has the DNA TGTGCCAGCAGTTACCCGGGCCAAGGAGAGACCCAGTACTTC.

This clonotype was seen ten or more times. CDR3 region: CSARDHRDGSLDEQYF. The CDR3 coding sequence is TGCAGTGCTAGAGATCATCGGGACGGGAGCCTCGACGAGCAGTACTTC. The genes are TRBV20-1 and TRBJ2-7, with D perhaps TRBD2 (6 bases). Germline V CDR1 and CDR2: DFQATT, SNEGSKA (reference sequence). V was trimmed by 0 bases and J by 5 bases, leaving 20 bases between them. The CDR3 has 16 amino acids.

This clonotype turned up a few times. The gene calls are TRBV6-4 and TRBJ2-2; a weak D match, TRBD1 (5 bases). The ends were cut back, 2 bases at V and 10 bases at J, with 11 bases in the middle. Germline CDR1 is MRHNA and CDR2 is SNTAGT. The CDR3 runs 13 residues. CDR3 region: CASSDGWGEELFF. The CDR3, as DNA: TGTGCCAGCAGTGACGGGTGGGGCGAGGAGCTGTTTTTT.

This clonotype was counted a few times. V usage is TRBV9 and J usage is TRBJ1-2, with D perhaps matching TRBD1 (6 bases). Trimming left V 1 base short and J 0 bases short, with 19 bases between. CDR3 size: 18 residues. Germline values: CDR1 SGDLS, CDR2 YYNGEE. CDR3 loop: CASSVTGAGGPANYGYTF. In DNA, the CDR3 is TGTGCCAGCAGCGTAACCGGGGCGGGGGGGCCCGCTAACTATGGCTACACCTTC.

On this clonotype: A much larger clone lies a single base off, so this may be a read error. The rearrangement joins TRBV5-1 to TRBJ2-7; TRBD1 or TRBD2 may be the D gene (6 bases each). Germline V gives CDR1 SGHRS, CDR2 YFSETQ. The CDR3 consists of 14 residues. V shed 3 bases and J shed 2 bases, with 12 bases lying between them. In nucleotides, the CDR3 is TGCGCCAGCAGCTCGGGGGCAGGGGCCTACGAGCAGTACTTC. Translating gives CASSSGAGAYEQYF.

CDR3 coding DNA: TGTGCCAGCAGTACCCCCCTGGACAGGGGGAGGGGCTACACCTTC. Protein sequence: CASSTPLDRGRGYTF. The chain joins TRBV6-2 or TRBV6-3 to TRBJ1-2; 10 nucleotides align to TRBD1. Trimming removed 5 bases from V and 8 bases from J; junction bases left unmatched: 11. The germline CDR1 and CDR2 sequences are MNHEY and SVGEGT. The CDR3 is 15 amino acids.

This clonotype was found many times. The chain combines TRBV7-8 with TRBJ2-7; perhaps TRBD2 as D (5 bases). CDR3 length equals 15 residues. V dropped 3 bases and J dropped 2 bases, with 14 bases sitting between them. CDR1 is SGHVS and CDR2 is FQNEAQ in the germline V gene. CDR3 sequence: CASSFYAGPAYEQYF. The CDR3 DNA reads TGTGCCAGCAGCTTTTATGCGGGCCCGGCCTACGAGCAGTACTTC. The full variable domain, rest sourced from reference TRBV7-8 and TRBJ2-7, is GAGVSQSPRYKVAKRGQDVALRCDPISGHVSLFWYQQALGQGPEFLTYFQNEAQLDKSGLPSDRFFAERPEGSVSTLKIQRTQQEDSAVYLCASSFYAGPAYEQYFGPGTRLTVT.

This clonotype was picked up many times. This sequence joins TRBV5-1 and TRBJ1-1; TRBD1 matches 7 bases. This CDR3 region has 14 residues. With V trimmed by 2 bases and J by 5 bases, 6 bases remained unmatched. Germline V lookup: CDR1 SGHRS, CDR2 YFSETQ. As DNA, the CDR3 is TGCGCCAGCAGCTTAAACAGGGGTTGGACTGAAGCTTTCTTT. Amino acids: CASSLNRGWTEAFF. The full variable domain, its missing parts supplied by reference TRBV5-1 and TRBJ1-1, is KAGVTQTPRYLIKTRGQQVTLSCSPISGHRSVSWYQQTPGQGLQFLFEYFSETQRNKGNFPGRFSGRQFSNSRSEMNVSTLELGDSALYLCASSLNRGWTEAFFGQGTRLTVV.

This clonotype appeared many times. The V gene is TRBV7-2, the J gene TRBJ2-5; D remains unclear. The V gene lost 5 bases and the J gene lost 2 bases, with 24 bases spanning the gap. The germline CDR1 and CDR2 sequences are SGHTA and FQGNSA. The CDR3 is 18 amino acids. The CDR3 sequence: CASSLGPGSVGEQETQYF. The DNA of the CDR3 is TGTGCCAGCAGCCTAGGGCCAGGATCGGTGGGCGAGCAAGAGACCCAGTACTTC. The complete variable domain, with remaining parts taken from reference TRBV7-2 and TRBJ2-5, reads GAGVSQSPSNKVTEKGKDVELRCDPISGHTALYWYRQSLGQGLEFLIYFQGNSAPDKSGLPSDRFSAERTGGSVSTLTIQRTQQEDSAVYLCASSLGPGSVGEQETQYFGPGTRLLVL.

The gene calls are TRBV12-3 or TRBV12-4 and TRBJ1-6; 10 bases fit TRBD1. The CDR3 loop spans 15 amino acids. Trimming took 6 bases from V and 9 from J; bases not matched to a gene: 8. In DNA form, the CDR3 reads TGTGCCAGCAGCCTGGGACAGGGGCTCAGTTCACCCCTCCACTTT. Its protein is CASSLGQGLSSPLHF.

The CDR3 bases are TGTGCCAGCAGTTTATTTACGGACAGGGGGGGCTACACCTTC. Protein sequence: CASSLFTDRGGYTF. The chain links TRBV28 to TRBJ1-2; TRBD1 agrees at 10 bases. The trim removed 1 base at V and 8 bases at J, leaving 4 bases unmatched. Per germline, CDR1 MDHEN and CDR2 SYDVKM. This CDR3 contains 14 residues.

This CDR3 is CASSFLQGLAGYQETQYF. The CDR3 bases are TGTGCCAGCAGTTTTCTCCAGGGACTAGCGGGTTACCAAGAGACCCAGTACTTC. This rearrangement joins TRBV6-5 to TRBJ2-5; 12 bases are a match to TRBD2. The V segment lost 4 bases and the J segment 0 bases; nucleotides outside the gene matches: 9. This CDR3 is built from 18 residues. CDR1 is MNHEY, CDR2 SVGAGI, per germline.

This clonotype was seen at least ten times. One junction end does not reproduce the germline sequence, and a read error may be involved. The chain has TRBV12-3 or TRBV12-4 and TRBJ2-7, with D uncertain. The CDR3 runs 14 residues. The CDR3 protein is CASSHTHTQREQYF. DNA of the CDR3: TGTGCTAGCAGTCACACCCATACCCAACGGGAGCAGTACTTC.

The V gene is TRBV11-2, the J gene TRBJ1-1, with D possibly matching TRBD1 (5 bases). V gave up 2 bases and J gave up 0 bases, with 13 bases separating them. This CDR3 is built from 16 residues. Looked up from germline, CDR1 is SGHAT and CDR2 is FQNNGV. In nucleotides, the CDR3 is TGTGCCAGCAGCTTATTTGTTAGGGGAATGAACACTGAAGCTTTCTTT. It translates to CASSLFVRGMNTEAFF.

V usage is TRBV28 and J usage is TRBJ1-1; maybe TRBD1 (5 bases). Germline V gene sequence: CDR1 MDHEN, CDR2 SYDVKM. The ends were cut back, 5 bases at V and 4 bases at J, with 23 bases in the middle. This CDR3 contains 17 residues. CDR3: CASSRPSGFLGVTEAFF. The DNA for the CDR3 is TGTGCCAGCAGTCGTCCTTCTGGGTTCCTGGGGGTCACTGAAGCTTTCTTT.

There are many counts of this clonotype. In DNA, the CDR3 is TGCAGTGCTAGAGCCCAGAGGAGTACGATTTACGAGCAGTACTTC. It is translated as CSARAQRSTIYEQYF. The J gene is TRBJ2-7, the V gene TRBV20-1, with D hard to call. CDR1 and CDR2 (germline): DFQATT, SNEGSKA (reference sequence). V lost 1 base, J lost 4 bases, and 17 bases lay in between. The CDR3 covers 15 residues.

Many counts were recorded for this clonotype. The CDR3 DNA reads TGTGCCAGTAGTATTACAATTACTAACTATGGCTACACCTTC. It is translated as CASSITITNYGYTF. This chain uses TRBV19 with TRBJ1-2; D unclear. There are 14 residues in the CDR3. Trimming left V 3 bases short and J 0 bases short, with 8 bases between. Germline CDR1 reads LNHDA; CDR2 reads SQIVND (reference sequence).

The chain joins TRBV12-3 or TRBV12-4 to TRBJ2-7; either TRBD1 or TRBD2 may supply D (5 bases each). The CDR3 length is 14 residues. The V end lost 7 bases, the J end lost 0 bases, and 13 bases lay between the germline ends. CDR3 bases: TGTGCCAGCAAGTTCGGGGCACTCTCCTACGAGCAGTACTTC. As protein: CASKFGALSYEQYF.

Many counts were recorded for this clonotype. This chain uses TRBV27 with TRBJ1-2; 11 nucleotides match TRBD1. Germline values: CDR1 MNHEY, CDR2 SMNVEV (reference sequence). After removal of 4 bases from V and 7 bases from J, the junction contained 8 bases not matched to a gene. This CDR3 contains 15 residues. The CDR3 region has the DNA TGTGCCAGCAGTTCCCCCGGGACAGGGGGTGGTGGCTACACCTTC. Its protein is CASSSPGTGGGGYTF.

There are many counts of this clonotype. The chain recombines TRBV11-2 with TRBJ2-5; maybe TRBD2 (6 bases). Germline lookup yields CDR1 SGHAT and CDR2 FQNNGV. Trimming left V 11 bases short and J 4 bases short, with 23 bases between. This CDR3 is built from 15 residues. The CDR3 DNA reads TGTGCCTCCCGGGGACTGGCGAGTCATGGAGAGACCCAGTACTTC. The encoded protein is CASRGLASHGETQYF.

In this sample, this clonotype turned up a few times. The chain has TRBV12-3 or TRBV12-4 and TRBJ1-2, with 8 bases identical to TRBD1. The CDR3 has 16 residues. V was pared by 6 bases and J by 8 bases, with 17 bases of the junction left unmatched. Here the CDR3 reads CASSLGLNQGAKGYTF. CDR3 DNA sequence: TGTGCCAGCAGCCTAGGGCTAAATCAGGGGGCGAAAGGCTACACCTTC.

There are many counts of this clonotype. This chain connects TRBV19 to TRBJ2-4; maybe TRBD1 (5 bases). The CDR3 consists of 14 residues. CDR1 is LNHDA, CDR2 SQIVND, per germline (reference sequence). With 5 bases removed from V and 0 bases from J, the gap between germline ends came to 8 bases. CDR3 nucleotides: TGTGCCAGTAGTGCCCAGGGAGCCAAAAACATTCAGTACTTC. It specifies CASSAQGAKNIQYF.

This clonotype was detected many times. The chain employs TRBV30 and TRBJ2-5; D unclear. From germline, CDR1 is GTSNPN and CDR2 SVGIG (reference sequence). Deletions cut 0 bases from V and 5 bases from J, with 7 bases between. The CDR3 has 12 residues. The chain's CDR3 is CAWSVQVETQYF. CDR3 in DNA: TGTGCCTGGAGTGTGCAGGTGGAGACCCAGTACTTC.

This clonotype was counted ten times or more. V and J are TRBV28 and TRBJ2-5; the match to TRBD1 covers 10 bases. Per the germline V gene, CDR1 is MDHEN and CDR2 is SYDVKM. The CDR3 sequence is 15 residues long. Trimming cost V 10 bases and J 4 bases; bases outside gene matches: 12. For the CDR3, the DNA is TGTGCCACCGTCGACCGGGACAGGGGAAGAGAGACCCAGTACTTC. Translated, it gives CATVDRDRGRETQYF.

This clonotype was counted ten times or more. The chain joins TRBV20-1 to TRBJ2-7, with 9 bases that match TRBD1. V shed 3 bases, J shed 2 bases, and the junction held 5 bases outside the gene matches. Germline lookup yields CDR1 DFQATT and CDR2 SNEGSKA (reference sequence). The CDR3 totals 14 residues. The CDR3 nucleotides are TGCAGTGCTAGTGGGACAGGGCGAACCTACGAGCAGTACTTC. This codes for CSASGTGRTYEQYF.